Described below is a single T cell receptor (beta chain) sequence and its context. The antigen is unknown. The data were obtained in a study of T-cell reconstitution after alpha-beta-depleted transplantation in children. Points from the study as a whole: It was newly produced T cells that mostly accounted for T-cell counts and diversity one year after transplant. Alpha-beta T cells about two months after transplant reportedly derived from several hundred expanded graft clones.

Unique molecular identifiers were used to barcode this TCRbeta library. TCRdb independently ran MiXCR on the PCR reads; one entry per CDR3 protein. Of about 510,000 distinct CDR3 sequences listed, 10% to 12% were seen once; the top ten hold 12% to 15%. The length of the CDR3 is 17 residues. Looked up from germline, CDR1 is MNHEY and CDR2 is SMNVEV (reference sequence). Trimming removed 4 bases from V and 1 base from J, with 19 bases in between. The TCR originated in a female patient between 2 and 15 years old who had a stem cell transplant for aplastic anemia, so the T cells may come from the graft donor. This chain uses TRBV27 with TRBJ1-1, with D perhaps matching TRBD1 (5 bases). The sequences come from PBMCs, mostly from graft donor cells, collected 180 days after TCRalphabeta/CD19-depleted stem cell transplant. CDR3 in amino acids: CASSSRWTPGRNTEAFF. Here the CDR3 DNA reads TGTGCCAGCAGTTCCAGGTGGACACCTGGACGGAACACTGAAGCTTTCTTT.